These 27 T cell receptor beta chains were sequenced from one sample in a study of a mutant IDH1 vaccine in newly diagnosed glioma. The method was immunoSEQ multiplex PCR; TCRdb's version includes in-frame clones alone and lacks a portion of them. The sample carries 110,000 or so clones, around 90% recorded once. No antigen is known for these receptors. Time point specified: week 11, during vaccination. The content of each vaccine dose was 300 ug of mutant IDH1 20-mer peptide, and topical imiquimod accompanied it. This material consisted of PBMCs, taken from a glioma patient whose treatment included an IDH1 peptide vaccine. The receptor source for this set is a woman aged 50 to 65 with glioma.

The sample holds one count of this clone. V usage is TRBV27 and J usage is TRBJ2-1; D is perhaps TRBD2 (6 bases). This CDR3 has 14 amino acids. Germline CDR1 reads MNHEY; CDR2 reads SMNVEV (reference sequence). The germline V and J ends were trimmed by 2 bases and 7 bases, with 12 bases remaining between them. Written as DNA, the CDR3 is TGTGCCAGCAGTTTACGGGAGAGGAATAATGAGCAGTTCTTC. This codes for CASSLRERNNEQFF.

This chain uses TRBV11-3 with TRBJ2-2; possible D gene TRBD1, 5 bases. Trimming removed 5 bases at V and 1 base at J, with 14 bases between. Looked up from germline, CDR1 is SGHNT and CDR2 is YENEEA. CDR3 size: 16 residues. CDR3 nucleotide sequence: TGTGCCAGCAGCCTATATGGGGCAGTGAACACCGGGGAGCTGTTTTTT. Translation gives CASSLYGAVNTGELFF.

The sample holds a few counts of this clone. The V and J genes are TRBV7-9 and TRBJ2-3; D gene ambiguous. Germline assignment: CDR1 SEHNR and CDR2 FQNEAQ (reference sequence). The V end was cut by 6 bases, the J end by 0 bases, with 16 bases between. The CDR3 runs 16 residues. CDR3 sequence (DNA): TGTGCCAGCAGGTCTCCCCTTACCCGTAGCACAGATACGCAGTATTTT. This encodes CASRSPLTRSTDTQYF.

This chain uses TRBV6-1 with TRBJ1-5; D gene unclear. V dropped 4 bases and J dropped 4 bases, with 8 bases sitting between them. The CDR3 totals 13 residues. CDR1 is MNHNS and CDR2 is SASEGT in the germline V gene. The CDR3, as DNA: TGTGCCAGCAGTGTTGGGCCGAATCAGCCCCAGCATTTT. Translated: CASSVGPNQPQHF.

The chain employs TRBV28 and TRBJ1-2; D call uncertain. The CDR3 has 10 residues. Germline CDR1 is MDHEN and CDR2 is SYDVKM. V shed 10 bases and J shed 8 bases, with 11 bases lying between them. CDR3 in amino acids: CATDLGGYTF. The CDR3 DNA reads as TGTGCCACCGACCTCGGGGGCTACACCTTC.

The chain carries TRBV6-1 and TRBJ2-1; no reliable D call. The length of the CDR3 is 13 residues. Germline values: CDR1 MNHNS, CDR2 SASEGT. The CDR3 spells CASTFQEWNEQFF. The CDR3, as DNA: TGTGCATCCACCTTTCAGGAGTGGAATGAGCAGTTCTTC.

This chain links TRBV2 with TRBJ1-2; 9 nucleotides line up with TRBD1. This CDR3 contains 15 residues. V shed 0 bases and J 7 bases; nucleotides not matched to a gene: 6. Germline CDR1 and CDR2: SNHLY and FYNNEI. The CDR3 bases are TGTGCCAGCAGTGAAGCGCTTCGGACAGGGGTTGGCTACACCTTC. Protein: CASSEALRTGVGYTF.

This clone occurred once. The V gene is TRBV5-1, the J gene TRBJ2-5; D is undetermined. The V and J ends lost 7 bases and 4 bases respectively, with 14 bases between them. CDR1 and CDR2 from the germline V gene are SGHRS and YFSETQ. The length of the CDR3 is 13 residues. The CDR3 bases are TGCGCCAGCGAGTCAAGCCGTGGAGAGACCCAGTACTTC. Its protein product is CASESSRGETQYF. Full variable domain (rest looked up from reference TRBV5-1 and TRBJ2-5): KAGVTQTPRYLIKTRGQQVTLSCSPISGHRSVSWYQQTPGQGLQFLFEYFSETQRNKGNFPGRFSGRQFSNSRSEMNVSTLELGDSALYLCASESSRGETQYFGPGTRLLVL.

This clone was seen only once. The gene calls are TRBV2 and TRBJ2-3; the match to TRBD2 covers 9 bases. This CDR3 spans 15 amino acids. Unmatched junction bases numbered 6, after V lost 8 bases and J lost 0 bases. In germline, CDR1 is SNHLY, CDR2 FYNNEI. CDR3 nucleotides: TGTGCCAGCGGGGCTAGCGGGGAGAGCACAGATACGCAGTATTTT. This sequence encodes CASGASGESTDTQYF.

V gene TRBV10-3 combines with J gene TRBJ1-2; 7 bases match TRBD1. Trimming removed 4 bases from V and 7 bases from J; junction bases left unmatched: 9. The CDR3 totals 14 residues. Germline V gene lookup returns CDR1 ENHRY and CDR2 SYGVKD. CDR3: CAISGTGQTSGYTF. The CDR3 DNA is TGTGCCATCAGTGGAACGGGACAGACTTCTGGCTACACCTTC.

This clone was detected only a few times. The chain uses TRBV30 and TRBJ1-1; D gene unclear. Germline V lookup: CDR1 GTSNPN, CDR2 SVGIG (reference sequence). V was pared by 1 base and J by 11 bases, with 17 bases between. The CDR3 spans 13 residues. The chain's CDR3 is CAWSDTARRRAFF. CDR3 coding DNA: TGTGCCTGGAGTGATACGGCCAGACGACGTGCTTTCTTT. Full variable domain (outside the CDR3, taken from reference TRBV30 and TRBJ1-1): SQTIHQWPATLVQPVGSPLSLECTVEGTSNPNLYWYRQAAGRGLQLLFYSVGIGQISSEVPQNLSASRPQDRQFILSSKKLLLSDSGFYLCAWSDTARRRAFFGQGTRLTVV.

The gene calls are TRBV5-1 and TRBJ1-1; D uncertain. The CDR3 sequence is 15 residues long. The ends were cut back, 4 bases at V and 1 base at J, with 14 bases in the middle. In germline, CDR1 is SGHRS, CDR2 YFSETQ. CDR3 residues: CASSPYLPGNTEAFF. The CDR3 DNA reads TGCGCCAGCAGCCCGTATCTCCCAGGGAACACTGAAGCTTTCTTT.

The chain carries TRBV6-5 and TRBJ2-7; 13 bases align to TRBD2. The CDR3 runs to 15 residues. Trimming took 7 bases from V and 7 from J; bases not matched to a gene: 10. Germline lookup yields CDR1 MNHEY and CDR2 SVGAGI. CDR3 in DNA: TGTGCCAGCAAACTAGCGGGAGGGCCCTCAGATGAGCAGTACTTC. It encodes CASKLAGGPSDEQYF.

This clone was observed a single time. V is TRBV28 and J is TRBJ1-2, with D possibly TRBD1 on 5 matching bases. Germline V gene lookup returns CDR1 MDHEN and CDR2 SYDVKM. Trimming cost V 5 bases and J 8 bases, with 15 bases left between them. The CDR3 is 13 amino acids. Here the CDR3 DNA reads TGTGCCAGCAGTGAGGGGACGCAGAGGGGCTACACCTTC. Translating it yields CASSEGTQRGYTF.

This chain connects TRBV28 to TRBJ2-7; TRBD1 matches at 11 bases. Unmatched junction bases numbered 6, after V lost 4 bases and J lost 4 bases. The CDR3 is 15 residues long. The germline CDR1 and CDR2 sequences are MDHEN and SYDVKM. CDR3 in amino acids: CASSSGQGARYEQYF. The DNA of the CDR3 is TGTGCCAGCAGTTCAGGACAGGGGGCTAGGTACGAGCAGTACTTC.

This chain links TRBV7-9 with TRBJ2-1; no clear D. Germline V gene sequence: CDR1 SEHNR, CDR2 FQNEAQ (reference sequence). Trimming removed 4 bases at V and 5 bases at J, with 9 bases between. This CDR3 is 13 amino acids long. CDR3 coding DNA: TGTGCCAGCAGCTCGGACCCACACAATGAGCAGTTCTTC. This gives the protein CASSSDPHNEQFF. Full variable domain (missing parts from reference TRBV7-9 and TRBJ2-1): DTGVSQNPRHKITKRGQNVTFRCDPISEHNRLYWYRQTLGQGPEFLTYFQNEAQLEKSRLLSDRFSAERPKGSFSTLEIQRTEQGDSAMYLCASSSDPHNEQFFGPGTRLTVL.

This chain links TRBV11-1 with TRBJ2-7; possibly TRBD1 for D (6 bases). This CDR3 comprises 13 residues. The V and J ends lost 5 bases and 6 bases respectively, with 14 bases between them. Looked up from germline, CDR1 is SGHAT and CDR2 is FQDESV (reference sequence). The CDR3 sequence: CASSADTGREQYF. The CDR3, as DNA: TGTGCCAGCAGCGCCGATACAGGGCGCGAGCAGTACTTC.

This clone showed up just once. The chain recombines TRBV9 with TRBJ1-3; D call uncertain. Trimming removed 3 bases from V and 0 bases from J, with 10 bases in between. The CDR3 loop spans 15 amino acids. Germline V CDR1 and CDR2: SGDLS, YYNGEE. CDR3 region: CASSGSTSSGNTIYF. The DNA of the CDR3 is TGTGCCAGCAGCGGATCGACAAGCTCTGGAAACACCATATATTTT.

V usage is TRBV28 and J usage is TRBJ2-1, with D perhaps TRBD1 (5 bases). CDR3 length: 17 residues. Germline V CDR1 and CDR2: MDHEN, SYDVKM. V was pared by 4 bases and J by 3 bases, with 19 bases between. The CDR3 nucleotides read TGTGCCAGCAGTTACCCGTCCATGACAGCTCGCTACAATGAGCAGTTCTTC. Its protein is CASSYPSMTARYNEQFF.

V usage is TRBV10-2 and J usage is TRBJ1-2; perhaps TRBD1 as D (6 bases). Germline V lookup: CDR1 WSHSY, CDR2 SAAADI. V dropped 5 bases and J dropped 8 bases, with 18 bases sitting between them. There are 14 residues in the CDR3. The DNA for the CDR3 is TGCGCCAGCAGTAGTTTTCCAGGGGAACGAGGCTACACCTTC. Protein product: CASSSFPGERGYTF.

The chain combines TRBV19 with TRBJ2-3, with 8 positions matching TRBD2. Germline V CDR1 and CDR2: LNHDA, SQIVND (reference sequence). Trimming took 7 bases from V and 5 from J; bases not matched to a gene: 11. The CDR3 is 15 amino acids. This CDR3 is CASTRSGSSGDTQYF. The CDR3 bases are TGTGCCAGTACCCGGAGCGGGAGTTCGGGAGATACGCAGTATTTT. Full variable domain (rest looked up from reference TRBV19 and TRBJ2-3): DGGITQSPKYLFRKEGQNVTLSCEQNLNHDAMYWYRQDPGQGLRLIYYSQIVNDFQKGDIAEGYSVSREKKESFPLTVTSAQKNPTAFYLCASTRSGSSGDTQYFGPGTRLTVL.

This clone was detected once. The chain has TRBV7-9 and TRBJ2-5; 9 nucleotides align to TRBD2. The CDR3 loop spans 15 amino acids. Germline loops: CDR1 SEHNR, CDR2 FQNEAQ (reference sequence). The J segment lost 5 bases and the V segment lost 1 base, leaving 5 bases of the junction unmatched. The CDR3 sequence: CASSLGSGSTETQYF. The DNA of the CDR3 is TGTGCCAGCAGCTTAGGTAGCGGGAGTACCGAGACCCAGTACTTC.

Of note for this clone: Other DNA sequences in this specimen translate into the identical CDR3. In nucleotides, the CDR3 is TGTGCCATCAGTGAGTCAGGGGGGAGGGGAAATGAGCAGTTCTTC. Residues: CAISESGGRGNEQFF. This rearrangement joins TRBV10-3 to TRBJ2-1, with a tentative D call TRBD2 (7 bases). CDR3 length: 15 residues. The ends were cut back, 0 bases at V and 7 bases at J, with 13 bases in the middle. The germline V gene has CDR1 ENHRY and CDR2 SYGVKD.

This chain links TRBV2 with TRBJ2-3; TRBD1 matches at 10 bases. The CDR3 consists of 14 residues. The V segment lost 4 bases and the J segment 6 bases; nucleotides outside the gene matches: 4. CDR1 is SNHLY and CDR2 is FYNNEI in the germline V gene. For the CDR3, the DNA is TGTGCCAGCAGTGCTGGGACAGGGGTGGATACGCAGTATTTT. Amino acid sequence: CASSAGTGVDTQYF.

This chain links TRBV5-1 with TRBJ2-3, with D perhaps matching TRBD2 (6 bases). This CDR3 spans 15 amino acids. V was clipped by 0 bases and J by 4 bases, with 12 bases between them. Germline CDR1 is SGHRS and CDR2 is YFSETQ. The CDR3 coding sequence is TGCGCCAGCAGCTTGGCGGGGGATATCGCAGATACGCAGTATTTT. This gives the protein CASSLAGDIADTQYF. Filled out from reference TRBV5-1 and TRBJ2-3, the complete variable domain reads KAGVTQTPRYLIKTRGQQVTLSCSPISGHRSVSWYQQTPGQGLQFLFEYFSETQRNKGNFPGRFSGRQFSNSRSEMNVSTLELGDSALYLCASSLAGDIADTQYFGPGTRLTVL.

This clone was picked up one time. Additional DNA sequences in this sample encode the identical CDR3. The V gene is TRBV15, the J gene TRBJ2-1; D is possibly TRBD1 (5 bases). The CDR3 extends over 15 amino acids. The germline CDR1 and CDR2 sequences are LNHNV and YYDKDF (reference sequence). Trimming took off 0 bases at V and 1 base at J, with 7 bases between the two ends. This CDR3 reads CATSRDRGSYNEQFF. CDR3 sequence (DNA): TGTGCCACCAGCAGAGATAGGGGATCCTACAATGAGCAGTTCTTC.

The chain has TRBV5-1 and TRBJ1-1; 7 positions match TRBD1. Germline V gene lookup returns CDR1 SGHRS and CDR2 YFSETQ. The CDR3 covers 15 residues. J lost 4 bases, V lost 5 bases, and 11 bases had no gene match. The CDR3 sequence is CASRRNDREGTEAFF. The DNA of the CDR3 is TGCGCCAGCAGGCGGAATGACAGGGAGGGCACTGAAGCTTTCTTT.